Each of the 13 T cell receptor beta chains below was sequenced from the same sample in a study of T cell repertoires in cytomegalovirus infection. One entry per CDR3 protein results from TCRdb running MiXCR on the reads. The repertoire includes fewer than 550,000 distinct CDR3 sequences, more than 25% of them detected once, and approximately 13% sits in the top ten. The sample consisted of PBMCs. Source of these receptors: a human donor in good health (CMV status not recorded). Some clones in this sample may be carry-over from other donors' samples.

This clonotype was detected many times. The CDR3 loop is CASSTRRLAGANEQFF. Here the CDR3 DNA reads TGTGCCAGCAGTACCCGTCGACTAGCGGGAGCGAATGAGCAGTTCTTC. The genes are TRBV6-5 and TRBJ2-1, with 12 nucleotides matching TRBD2. The CDR3 totals 16 residues. Germline V gives CDR1 MNHEY, CDR2 SVGAGI. V was pared by 5 bases and J by 7 bases, with 9 bases of the junction left unmatched.

The chain recombines TRBV9 with TRBJ2-1; 10 nucleotides line up with TRBD2. The junction had 13 bases not matched to a gene; V was cut back by 4 bases and J by 9 bases. The germline V gene encodes CDR1 SGDLS and CDR2 YYNGEE. This CDR3 comprises 16 residues. The CDR3 nucleotides read TGTGCCAGCAGCCCGAGGGGAGCGGGAGGGCCCTTTGAGCAGTTCTTC. Its translation: CASSPRGAGGPFEQFF.

J is TRBJ2-1 and V is TRBV19, with TRBD2 identical over 9 bases. Germline loops: CDR1 LNHDA, CDR2 SQIVND (reference sequence). This CDR3 has 16 amino acids. Losses at the gene ends were 7 bases for V and 6 bases for J; bases not matched to a gene: 13. CDR3 region: CASTGGWGLAPNEQFF. CDR3 DNA: TGTGCCAGTACCGGGGGATGGGGACTAGCCCCCAATGAGCAGTTCTTC.

In this sample, this clonotype turned up many times. The CDR3, as DNA: TGCGCCAGCAGCCAAGGGGGGACAGCTGGAAACACCATATATTTT. Its translation is CASSQGGTAGNTIYF. The V gene is TRBV4-1, the J gene TRBJ1-3, with 7 positions matching TRBD1. This CDR3 spans 15 amino acids. The germline CDR1 and CDR2 sequences are MGHRA and YSYEKL. V shed 1 base, J shed 2 bases, and the junction held 2 bases outside the gene matches.

This clonotype came up a few times. The chain links TRBV19 to TRBJ1-5; 8 bases map to TRBD1. The germline V gene has CDR1 LNHDA and CDR2 SQIVND (reference sequence). The V and J ends lost 10 bases and 4 bases, in that order; junction bases with no gene match: 9. The CDR3 extends over 14 amino acids. Here the CDR3 reads CATLTGATNQPQHF. CDR3 DNA sequence: TGTGCCACCTTGACAGGGGCGACTAATCAGCCCCAGCATTTT.

The chain has TRBV24-1 and TRBJ2-3; no definite D call. Trimming pared 3 bases from V and 4 bases from J, leaving 13 bases between. The germline V gene encodes CDR1 KGHDR and CDR2 SFDVKD. There are 15 residues in the CDR3. This CDR3 is CATSDPVGSPDTQYF. The CDR3 coding sequence is TGTGCCACCAGTGATCCGGTCGGAAGCCCAGATACGCAGTATTTT.

The table lists this clonotype with a few counts. V gene TRBV12-3 or TRBV12-4 combines with J gene TRBJ1-1; D is ambiguous. The V end was cut by 0 bases, the J end by 1 base, with 6 bases between. This CDR3 is built from 14 residues. The CDR3 sequence is CASSLAHRNTEAFF. The CDR3 region has the DNA TGTGCCAGCAGTTTAGCCCACAGGAACACTGAAGCTTTCTTT.

As DNA, the CDR3 is TGTGCCAGCAGTCCCCTAGCTAGCGGGAGGGTCTACGAGCAGTACGTC. This codes for CASSPLASGRVYEQYV. The V gene is TRBV27, the J gene TRBJ2-7; TRBD2 matches at 12 bases. This CDR3 has 16 residues. Germline assignment: CDR1 MNHEY and CDR2 SMNVEV (reference sequence). Trimming at V came to 5 bases and at J to 3 bases, leaving 8 bases not matched to a gene.

Only a few counts were recorded for this clonotype. The chain has TRBV28 and TRBJ1-4; TRBD1 matches at 9 bases. V was clipped by 5 bases and J by 5 bases; unmatched bases: 9. The germline CDR1 and CDR2 sequences are MDHEN and SYDVKM. CDR3 length: 16 amino acids. The CDR3 region is CASSVPGQGQNEKLFF. The DNA of the CDR3 is TGTGCCAGCAGTGTCCCGGGACAGGGACAGAATGAAAAACTGTTTTTT.

This clonotype appeared a few times. This chain uses TRBV7-9 with TRBJ2-5, with TRBD2 matching over 7 bases. V trimming: 3 bases; J trimming: 0 bases; junction bases outside the gene matches: 4. This CDR3 has 15 residues. CDR1 SEHNR and CDR2 FQNEAQ come from the germline V gene (reference sequence). CDR3 protein: CASSFSSGDQETQYF. Written as DNA, the CDR3 is TGTGCCAGCAGCTTCTCTAGCGGAGACCAAGAGACCCAGTACTTC.

The rearrangement uses TRBV6-5 and TRBJ2-7; D possibly corresponds to TRBD1 (5 bases). CDR3 size: 15 residues. V shed 0 bases and J shed 5 bases, with 14 bases lying between them. Germline V gene data show CDR1 as MNHEY and CDR2 as SVGAGI. The CDR3 here is CASSYSISDRHEQYF. Here the CDR3 DNA reads TGTGCCAGCAGTTACTCGATAAGTGACAGACACGAGCAGTACTTC.

The DNA for the CDR3 is TGTGCCAGCAGCTTAGTACTAGCGGGAGAGGATACGCAGTATTTT. Its translation: CASSLVLAGEDTQYF. The genes are TRBV7-9 and TRBJ2-3, with 11 nucleotides matching TRBD2. The CDR3 length is 15 residues. With 1 base clipped from V and 6 bases from J, the junction kept 3 bases outside the gene matches. CDR1 is SEHNR and CDR2 is FQNEAQ in the germline V gene (reference sequence).

The chain links TRBV28 to TRBJ1-3, with D tentatively TRBD1 (6 bases). With 8 bases removed from V and 2 bases from J, the gap between germline ends came to 13 bases. CDR1 is MDHEN, CDR2 SYDVKM, per germline. CDR3 length: 14 amino acids. The CDR3 loop reads CASGAGVTGNTIYF. The CDR3 DNA follows: TGTGCCAGCGGTGCAGGGGTTACTGGAAACACCATATATTTT. The full variable domain, with the rest looked up from reference TRBV28 and TRBJ1-3, is DVKVTQSSRYLVKRTGEKVFLECVQDMDHENMFWYRQDPGLGLRLIYFSYDVKMKEKGDIPEGYSVSREKKERFSLILESASTNQTSMYLCASGAGVTGNTIYFGEGSWLTVV.